A single T cell receptor beta chain is shown here with its context. This entry is derived from a study of blood T cell repertoires in COVID-19. CDR1 is SGHVS, CDR2 FQNEAQ, per germline. Trimming removed 5 bases from V and 6 bases from J; junction bases left unmatched: 6. The CDR3 covers 14 residues. The repertoire was sequenced with immunoSEQ multiplex PCR; TCRdb's copy has only in-frame clones and lacks some. This sample has roughly 390,000 clones, with around 84% found just once. The sequence was obtained from a woman in her late teens or twenties with acute or convalescent COVID-19. The chain is built from TRBV7-8 and TRBJ1-2, with 10 positions matching TRBD1. Sequencing was done on a sample of peripheral blood. The CDR3 nucleotides are TGTGCCAGCAGCACGCCCGGGACAGGGGATGGCTACACCTTC. It is translated as CASSTPGTGDGYTF.